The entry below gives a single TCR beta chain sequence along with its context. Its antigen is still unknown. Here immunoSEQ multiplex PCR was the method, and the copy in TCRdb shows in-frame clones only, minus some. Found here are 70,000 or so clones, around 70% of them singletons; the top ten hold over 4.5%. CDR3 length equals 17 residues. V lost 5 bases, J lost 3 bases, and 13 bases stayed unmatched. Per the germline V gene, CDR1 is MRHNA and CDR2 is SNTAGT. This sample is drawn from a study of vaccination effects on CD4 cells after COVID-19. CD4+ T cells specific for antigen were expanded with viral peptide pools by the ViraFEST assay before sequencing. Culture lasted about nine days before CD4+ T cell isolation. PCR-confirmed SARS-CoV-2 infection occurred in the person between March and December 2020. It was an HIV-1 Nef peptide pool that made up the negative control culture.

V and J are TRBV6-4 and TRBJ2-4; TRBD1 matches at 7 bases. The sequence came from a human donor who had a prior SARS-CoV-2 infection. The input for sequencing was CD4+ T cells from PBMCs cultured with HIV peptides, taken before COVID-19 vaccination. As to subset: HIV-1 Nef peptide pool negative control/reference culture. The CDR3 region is CASSREGQKLNKNIQYF. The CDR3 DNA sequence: TGTGCCAGCAGTAGAGAGGGACAGAAACTAAACAAAAACATTCAGTACTTC.